The 10 T cell receptor beta chains listed next were all sequenced from one sample in a study of blood T cell repertoires in COVID-19. TCRdb's table, derived via immunoSEQ multiplex PCR, lists solely in-frame clones and lacks some. Here the sample spans about 120,000 clones, about 88% being singletons. Material for sequencing was peripheral blood. These receptors all come from a woman of 80 years or more with acute or convalescent COVID-19.

This chain joins TRBV7-9 and TRBJ2-3; 8 bases map to TRBD2. The germline V gene encodes CDR1 SEHNR and CDR2 FQNEAQ (reference sequence). V gave up 2 bases and J gave up 3 bases; unmatched junction bases: 7. The length of the CDR3 is 16 residues. CDR3 loop: CASSLRAGVGTDTQYF. CDR3 coding DNA: TGTGCCAGCAGCTTACGAGCGGGAGTGGGGACAGATACGCAGTATTTT.

The chain carries TRBV18 and TRBJ2-1; 9 nucleotides align to TRBD2. The CDR3 is 15 residues long. Per germline, CDR1 KGHSH and CDR2 LQKENI. V lost 4 bases to trimming and J lost 8 bases; unmatched junction nucleotides: 9. CDR3 amino acids: CASSRTLAGIDEQFF. The CDR3 bases are TGTGCCAGCTCACGGACACTAGCGGGTATAGATGAGCAGTTCTTC.

The chain joins TRBV7-3 to TRBJ1-6, with D hard to call. The CDR3 loop spans 14 amino acids. V lost 1 base, J lost 7 bases, and 8 bases lay in between. CDR1 and CDR2 (germline): SGHTA, FQGTGA. CDR3 sequence: CASSLRAGNSPLHF. CDR3 bases: TGTGCCAGCAGCTTAAGGGCGGGGAATTCACCCCTCCACTTT. Full variable domain (outside the CDR3, taken from reference TRBV7-3 and TRBJ1-6): GAGVSQTPSNKVTEKGKYVELRCDPISGHTALYWYRQSLGQGPEFLIYFQGTGAADDSGLPNDRFFAVRPEGSVSTLKIQRTERGDSAVYLCASSLRAGNSPLHFGNGTRLTVT.

The chain has TRBV6-7 and TRBJ1-4; no clear D gene. TRBV6-7 is labeled an ORF, and its function is uncertain. V lost 7 bases, J lost 5 bases, and 8 bases lay in between. The CDR3 has 12 residues. The DNA for the CDR3 is TGTGCCAGCATGGAGGGAAATGAAAAACTGTTTTTT. Translated: CASMEGNEKLFF.

V and J are TRBV7-9 and TRBJ1-6; weak D call: TRBD1 (6 bases). This CDR3 has 17 residues. Trimming stripped 10 bases from V and 6 bases from J, with 25 bases between. CDR1 is SEHNR and CDR2 is FQNEAQ in the germline V gene (reference sequence). In nucleotides, the CDR3 is TGTGCCATTACGACTGGTCCGGGGGGCTTTCCTAATTCACCCCTCCACTTT. Translation gives CAITTGPGGFPNSPLHF.

This sequence joins TRBV24-1 and TRBJ2-7; 9 bases match TRBD1. The CDR3 runs 15 residues. Germline V CDR1 and CDR2: KGHDR, SFDVKD. V was clipped by 3 bases and J by 5 bases; unmatched bases: 7. CDR3 bases: TGTGCCACCAGTGATACCCGGGACAGGGTAGACGAGCAGTACTTC. This gives the protein CATSDTRDRVDEQYF.

This chain links TRBV13 with TRBJ2-3; 12 bases map to TRBD2. The germline V gene has CDR1 PRHDT and CDR2 FYEKMQ (reference sequence). V trimming: 2 bases; J trimming: 3 bases; junction bases outside the gene matches: 6. The CDR3 covers 17 residues. The CDR3 region has the DNA TGTGCCAGCAGCTTAAGACTAGCGGGGGTGGGAACAGATACGCAGTATTTT. The encoded protein is CASSLRLAGVGTDTQYF. Using reference TRBV13 and TRBJ2-3 for the parts outside the CDR3, the full variable domain is AAGVIQSPRHLIKEKRETATLKCYPIPRHDTVYWYQQGPGQDPQFLISFYEKMQSDKGSIPDRFSAQQFSDYHSELNMSSLELGDSALYFCASSLRLAGVGTDTQYFGPGTRLTVL.

The DNA of the CDR3 is TGCGCCAGCACCAGAGACAGGGGGCGTTTTGGCTACACCTTC. Amino acids: CASTRDRGRFGYTF. The V call is TRBV23-1, the J call TRBJ1-2, with 10 bases aligning to TRBD1. TRBV23-1 is given ORF status, its function remaining uncertain. The CDR3 length is 14 residues. V trimming: 7 bases; J trimming: 7 bases; junction bases outside the gene matches: 9.

The rearrangement joins TRBV7-9 to TRBJ1-2; TRBD1 agrees at 9 bases. CDR1 and CDR2 from the germline V gene are SEHNR and FQNEAQ (reference sequence). The V and J ends lost 6 bases and 5 bases, in that order; junction bases with no gene match: 7. The CDR3 sequence is 14 residues long. The CDR3 nucleotides are TGTGCCAGCAGTCGCACCGGGACAGGGTATGGCTACACCTTC. The encoded protein is CASSRTGTGYGYTF.

The chain carries TRBV15 and TRBJ1-2; D is possibly TRBD1 (6 bases). Germline values: CDR1 LNHNV, CDR2 YYDKDF (reference sequence). Trimming took 8 bases from V and 3 from J, leaving 13 bases between them. The CDR3 consists of 13 residues. The CDR3 sequence is CATGAGVDYGYTF. In DNA, the CDR3 is TGTGCCACCGGGGCAGGGGTTGACTATGGCTACACCTTC.